The following is a T cell receptor beta chain sequence with its context. This receptor's antigen is unknown. No per-base quality is available; no much larger clone lies one base away. TCR beta VDJ combination and CDR3 sequence profiling used genomic DNA as the template. An Illumina HiSeq 2000 was used for TCR repertoire sequencing. The original pipeline was this. Repertoire assessment relied on Simpson's diversity index, CDR3 size and DJ length profiles, and TRBV/TRBJ rearrangement plots. Whichever DNA sequence was most abundant in the deep sequencing data was defined as the immunodominant clone. CDR3 amino acid sequences were screened for sharing across subjects and were compared with published repertoires and the VDJdb database. The raw public reads went through TCRdb reprocessing: fastp at Q25, MiXCR clone calling, in-frame beta chains kept. Rows with one shared CDR3 protein collapse into an entry with the most common genes and DNA. These V and J calls originate from TCRdb's pipeline instead of the authors' own analysis. The sample has hundreds of thousands of distinct CDR3 sequences on record, 55% to 75% of them singletons. Of the sample, around 4% is held by the ten largest clones.

The record originates from a study of CD8+CD57+ T cells in acquired aplastic anemia (dated by TCRdb to about 2018). Regarding the complete study: DNA extracted from sorted CD4+ and CD8+ cells had a mean of about 3 ug, with a range of 0.2 to 27.4 ug. An average of about 10 million reads for CD4+ cells and 11 million or so reads for CD8+ cells was obtained from healthy donor samples. Study-wide conclusions, independent of this receptor: Around 30 CD8+ CDR3 sequences were shared between patients and controls but appeared highly expressed in patients and within their immunodominant clones. Patients and healthy controls showed no significant difference in CD8+ Simpson's diversity (P=0.060).

As encoded in the germline V gene, CDR1 is SNHLY while CDR2 is FYNNEI. From cysteine to phenylalanine, the CDR3 is 14 amino acids long. Only the CDR3 region is kept as DNA, spanning 42 bases read in frame from base 1. Trimming takes 2 bases from V and 2 bases from J, and the germline ends sit 9 bases apart. The study deep-sequenced TCR repertoires of sorted CD4+ and CD8+ blood T cells from severe aplastic anemia patients and healthy subjects. Ficoll-Paque density gradient centrifugation was used to isolate peripheral blood mononuclear cells. Before DNA extraction, CD4+ and CD8+ T cells were sorted with FACS or magnetic beads.

The chain was built from TRBV2 and TRBJ2-5, with the D segment identity uncertain. Sequenced input: sorted CD4+, CD8+, or CD8+CD57+ T cells (not recorded which) from PBMCs. The source is a human donor in good health, serving as a control. The nucleotides are TGTGCCAGCAGTGAACTGACCGGACAAGAGACCCAGTACTTC. Its protein reads: CASSELTGQETQYF.